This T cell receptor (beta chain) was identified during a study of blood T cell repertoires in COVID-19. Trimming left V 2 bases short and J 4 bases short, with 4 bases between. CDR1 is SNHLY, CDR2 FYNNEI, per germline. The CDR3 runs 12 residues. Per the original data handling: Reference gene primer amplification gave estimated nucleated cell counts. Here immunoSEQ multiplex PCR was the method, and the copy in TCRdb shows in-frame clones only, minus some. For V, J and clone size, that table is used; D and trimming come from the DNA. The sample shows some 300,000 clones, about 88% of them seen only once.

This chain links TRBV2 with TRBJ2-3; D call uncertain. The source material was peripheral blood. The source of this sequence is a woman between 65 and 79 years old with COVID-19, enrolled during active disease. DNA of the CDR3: TGTGCCAGCAGTGAAACGGCAGATACGCAGTATTTT. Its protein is CASSETADTQYF.